Below are 31 T cell receptor beta chains sequenced from a single sample in a study of shared clonotypes between healthy human individuals. The protocol was immunoSEQ multiplex PCR, while the TCRdb copy is restricted to in-frame clones and leaves out a portion. The sample holds 2 million to 2.5 million clones, nearly 97% seen once. What was sequenced was naive CD4+ T cells sorted from blood. Subset of the sample: CD45RA+ positively selected. The receptors derive from a man aged 18 to 30 in good health.

The V call is TRBV7-2, the J call TRBJ2-1; TRBD2 agrees at 11 bases. The CDR3 contains 16 residues. V was pared by 5 bases and J by 8 bases, with 11 bases of the junction left unmatched. Germline CDR1 SGHTA, CDR2 FQGNSA. CDR3 loop: CASSPNQLAGADEQFF. The CDR3, as DNA: TGTGCCAGCAGCCCCAATCAACTAGCGGGGGCTGATGAGCAGTTCTTC.

The chain recombines TRBV7-2 with TRBJ2-3; tentative D call: TRBD1 (5 bases). This CDR3 comprises 12 residues. Germline V lookup: CDR1 SGHTA, CDR2 FQGNSA. V dropped 3 bases and J dropped 9 bases, with 10 bases sitting between them. CDR3: CASSLGRGTQYF. CDR3 sequence (DNA): TGTGCCAGCAGCTTGGGAAGGGGAACGCAGTATTTT.

The DNA for the CDR3 is TGTGCCAGCTCACCTGGACAGGGGGCTTCTAGCGAGCAGTACTTC. It is translated as CASSPGQGASSEQYF. The chain couples TRBV18 to TRBJ2-7, with 11 nucleotides matching TRBD1. V was pared by 3 bases and J by 6 bases, with 7 bases of the junction left unmatched. Germline loops: CDR1 KGHSH, CDR2 LQKENI. There are 15 residues in the CDR3. The entire variable domain, with the rest obtained from reference TRBV18 and TRBJ2-7, is as follows: NAGVMQNPRHLVRRRGQEARLRCSPMKGHSHVYWYRQLPEEGLKFMVYLQKENIIDESGMPKERFSAEFPKEGPSILRIQQVVRGDSAAYFCASSPGQGASSEQYFGPGTRLTVT.

On this clone itself: The junction shows a germline mismatch at one end, possibly a read error. At the DNA level, this CDR3 is encoded by other sequences in the same sample as well. The CDR3 loop reads CSAREGNEQFF. The CDR3 nucleotides read TGCAGTGCTCGAGAGGGGAATGAGCAGTTCTTC. The V and J genes are TRBV20-1 and TRBJ2-1; D is possibly TRBD1 or TRBD2 (5 bases each). CDR3 length: 11 residues. Germline CDR1 and CDR2: DFQATT and SNEGSKA (reference sequence).

This sequence joins TRBV6-6 and TRBJ1-6, with a possible D match to TRBD1 (5 bases). Deletions cut 7 bases from V and 7 bases from J, with 17 bases between. The CDR3 consists of 15 residues. CDR1 MNHNY and CDR2 SVGAGI come from the germline V gene (reference sequence). DNA of the CDR3: TGTGCCAGCACCTCGGGGGGAGCCAAAAATTCACCCCTCCACTTT. This codes for CASTSGGAKNSPLHF.

J is TRBJ2-2 and V is TRBV6-6; D gene ambiguous. The V and J ends lost 7 bases and 1 base respectively, with 7 bases between them. The CDR3 is 13 residues long. Germline V gene lookup returns CDR1 MNHNY and CDR2 SVGAGI (reference sequence). CDR3 bases: TGTGCCAGCAAGCGCCTGAACACCGGGGAGCTGTTTTTT. Encoded protein: CASKRLNTGELFF.

V usage is TRBV10-1 and J usage is TRBJ2-1; D gene uncertain. The ends were cut back, 8 bases at V and 5 bases at J, with 7 bases in the middle. This CDR3 is 11 amino acids long. CDR1 is WNHNN and CDR2 is SYGVQD in the germline V gene (reference sequence). This chain's CDR3 is CASQRDNEQFF. DNA for the CDR3: TGCGCCAGCCAAAGGGACAATGAGCAGTTCTTC.

V usage is TRBV10-3 and J usage is TRBJ2-3, with 7 bases matching TRBD2. Germline V gene data show CDR1 as ENHRY and CDR2 as SYGVKD. The CDR3 is 16 amino acids. With 8 bases clipped from V and 4 bases from J, the junction kept 15 bases outside the gene matches. For the CDR3, the DNA is TGTGCCATCGGCCCCAGCGGGACTAACCCCCCAGATACGCAGTATTTT. Residues: CAIGPSGTNPPDTQYF.

For this clone: Other DNA sequences in the same sample also yield this CDR3. This chain uses TRBV5-1 with TRBJ2-3; D is uncertain. CDR1 is SGHRS, CDR2 YFSETQ, per germline. There are 12 residues in the CDR3. V lost 1 base and J 3 bases, leaving 3 bases between the germline ends. CDR3 loop: CASSLLTDTQYF. The CDR3 DNA sequence: TGCGCCAGCAGCTTGTTAACAGATACGCAGTATTTT. The full variable domain, rest sourced from reference TRBV5-1 and TRBJ2-3, is KAGVTQTPRYLIKTRGQQVTLSCSPISGHRSVSWYQQTPGQGLQFLFEYFSETQRNKGNFPGRFSGRQFSNSRSEMNVSTLELGDSALYLCASSLLTDTQYFGPGTRLTVL.

This chain connects TRBV29-1 to TRBJ2-1; D is undetermined. Germline V gene data show CDR1 as SQVTM and CDR2 as ANQGSEA. The CDR3 totals 10 residues. The ends were cut back, 4 bases at V and 5 bases at J, with 3 bases in the middle. This chain's CDR3 is CSVVHNEQFF. The CDR3 bases are TGCAGCGTTGTTCACAATGAGCAGTTCTTC.

The V call is TRBV28, the J call TRBJ2-3, with D perhaps TRBD1 (6 bases). Germline V gene data show CDR1 as MDHEN and CDR2 as SYDVKM. CDR3 length: 13 amino acids. Trimming pared 6 bases from V and 4 bases from J, leaving 11 bases between. The CDR3 region has the DNA TGTGCCAGCAGCATAACAGGGCCAGATACGCAGTATTTT. Translation: CASSITGPDTQYF.

Details on this clone: The sample holds other DNA sequences that translate to the same CDR3. V usage is TRBV2 and J usage is TRBJ2-7, with D maybe TRBD1 (6 bases). Germline CDR1 and CDR2: SNHLY and FYNNEI. The CDR3 totals 13 residues. Trimming removed 4 bases at V and 3 bases at J, with 10 bases between. In DNA, the CDR3 is TGTGCCAGCAGTGGGGGCAGGGGCTACGAGCAGTACTTC. It codes for CASSGGRGYEQYF. The full variable domain, with the rest looked up from reference TRBV2 and TRBJ2-7, is EPEVTQTPSHQVTQMGQEVILRCVPISNHLYFYWYRQILGQKVEFLVSFYNNEISEKSEIFDDQFSVERPDGSNFTLKIRSTKLEDSAMYFCASSGGRGYEQYFGPGTRLTVT.

The rearrangement joins TRBV4-1 to TRBJ2-5; 15 bases line up with TRBD2. The CDR3 has 18 residues. Germline values: CDR1 MGHRA, CDR2 YSYEKL. J lost 5 bases, V lost 0 bases, and 7 bases had no gene match. DNA for the CDR3: TGCGCCAGCAGCCAAGAACGGACTAGCGGGGGGGCCGGGGAGACCCAGTACTTC. As protein: CASSQERTSGGAGETQYF.

The chain links TRBV28 to TRBJ2-3; 9 bases are a match to TRBD1. The CDR3 has 15 amino acids. The germline gives CDR1 MDHEN, CDR2 SYDVKM. Trimming removed 6 bases from V and 3 bases from J; junction bases left unmatched: 7. CDR3 loop: CASRGQGIRTDTQYF. The CDR3 DNA reads TGTGCCAGCAGGGGACAGGGAATAAGAACAGATACGCAGTATTTT.

The chain carries TRBV14 and TRBJ1-2, with D perhaps matching TRBD1 (5 bases). Germline V CDR1 and CDR2: SGHDN, FVKESK. The CDR3 runs 15 residues. V was pared by 4 bases and J by 6 bases, with 18 bases between. CDR3 in DNA: TGTGCCAGCAGCCCACCCCGGACATCCTGGGATGGCTACACCTTC. This translates into CASSPPRTSWDGYTF.

Only one count was recorded for this clone. V usage is TRBV10-3 and J usage is TRBJ1-2; D perhaps matches TRBD1 (5 bases). There are 15 residues in the CDR3. CDR1 and CDR2 (germline): ENHRY, SYGVKD. V shed 0 bases and J shed 4 bases, with 12 bases lying between them. The CDR3 region is CAISESMGGTYGYTF. The CDR3 coding sequence is TGTGCCATCAGTGAGTCGATGGGGGGAACCTATGGCTACACCTTC.

The V gene is TRBV9, the J gene TRBJ2-5; maybe TRBD2 (6 bases). Looked up from germline, CDR1 is SGDLS and CDR2 is YYNGEE. This CDR3 spans 13 amino acids. V shed 3 bases and J shed 13 bases, with 19 bases lying between them. CDR3 protein: CASSDTGTVELYF. The CDR3, as DNA: TGTGCCAGCAGCGACACCGGGACTGTAGAGCTGTACTTC.

The rearrangement joins TRBV6-1 to TRBJ2-5; 13 bases match TRBD2. The CDR3 contains 15 residues. Germline CDR1 and CDR2: MNHNS and SASEGT. V dropped 4 bases and J dropped 6; count of bases not matched to a gene: 5. CDR3 nucleotides: TGTGCCAGCAGTGCACTAGCGGGGGGGCCCCAGACCCAGTACTTC. Translated, it gives CASSALAGGPQTQYF.

This chain links TRBV27 with TRBJ2-3; a possible D gene is TRBD1 (5 bases). The CDR3 spans 15 residues. Per germline, CDR1 MNHEY and CDR2 SMNVEV (reference sequence). V was shortened by 2 bases and J by 2 bases, with 11 bases between the two germline ends. The DNA of the CDR3 is TGTGCCAGCAGTTTAGGCAGGGTGGCCACAGATACGCAGTATTTT. Its protein is CASSLGRVATDTQYF.

CDR3 in amino acids: CASSNRDTAAGELFF. CDR3 bases: TGCGCCAGCAGCAACAGGGATACGGCCGCCGGGGAGCTGTTTTTT. The chain uses TRBV5-1 and TRBJ2-2; tentative D call: TRBD1 (6 bases). The CDR3 spans 15 residues. In germline, CDR1 is SGHRS, CDR2 YFSETQ. The V gene lost 4 bases and the J gene lost 6 bases, with 16 bases spanning the gap.

The chain links TRBV29-1 to TRBJ2-3, with D perhaps TRBD1 (5 bases). Trimming shortened V by 4 bases and J by 2 bases, and 13 bases separated the two germline ends. Per the germline V gene, CDR1 is SQVTM and CDR2 is ANQGSEA. The CDR3 contains 14 residues. CDR3 in DNA: TGCAGCGTTGTGCAGGGTAGCTTCACAGATACGCAGTATTTT. This encodes CSVVQGSFTDTQYF.

This clone was found a few times. This specimen includes other DNA sequences encoding the same CDR3. The chain joins TRBV30 to TRBJ1-2; no definite D call. Looked up from germline, CDR1 is GTSNPN and CDR2 is SVGIG (reference sequence). There are 11 residues in the CDR3. V shed 0 bases and J shed 1 base, with 0 bases lying between them. CDR3 nucleotides: TGTGCCTGGAGTGTTAACTATGGCTACACCTTC. This translates into CAWSVNYGYTF.

The DNA for the CDR3 is TGCGCCAGCAGTGAGGCGGGGGGTCCCACCGGGGAGCTGTTTTTT. Translated, it gives CASSEAGGPTGELFF. The J gene is TRBJ2-2, the V gene TRBV10-1; 8 bases align to TRBD2. J gave up 4 bases and V 2 bases, and 3 bases lay outside the gene matches. This CDR3 has 15 amino acids. Germline V gene data show CDR1 as WNHNN and CDR2 as SYGVQD (reference sequence).

The chain couples TRBV12-5 to TRBJ1-5; no reliable D call. The V gene's germline CDR1 is LGHNT and CDR2 FRNRAP. The CDR3 has 16 amino acids. V lost 1 base to trimming and J lost 2 bases, with 12 bases between them. This chain's CDR3 is CASGLGGPSGNQPQHF. The CDR3 region has the DNA TGTGCTAGTGGTTTGGGAGGGCCCTCCGGCAATCAGCCCCAGCATTTT.

In its sample, this clone was seen once. V and J are TRBV5-1 and TRBJ2-3; 8 nucleotides match TRBD1. J lost 0 bases, V lost 4 bases, and 4 bases had no gene match. CDR1 and CDR2 from the germline V gene are SGHRS and YFSETQ. This CDR3 is 15 amino acids long. In DNA, the CDR3 is TGCGCCAGCAGCCGGGACAGGAGAAGCACAGATACGCAGTATTTT. It codes for CASSRDRRSTDTQYF.

The gene calls are TRBV5-1 and TRBJ2-5; 13 bases are shared with TRBD2. Trimming took 3 bases from V and 4 from J; bases not matched to a gene: 12. The CDR3 covers 18 residues. Germline CDR1 SGHRS, CDR2 YFSETQ. The DNA for the CDR3 is TGCGCCAGCAGCTCATCTCAAACTAGCGGGAGGGTGGGAGAGACCCAGTACTTC. It is translated as CASSSSQTSGRVGETQYF.

The chain couples TRBV5-1 to TRBJ1-6; possible D gene TRBD1, 5 bases. V lost 0 bases, J lost 9 bases, and 10 bases lay in between. There are 14 residues in the CDR3. CDR1 is SGHRS, CDR2 YFSETQ, per germline. The CDR3, as DNA: TGCGCCAGCAGCTTGGAAGGGGCCCCTTCACCCCTCCACTTT. As protein: CASSLEGAPSPLHF.

This clone came up a few times. The V and J genes are TRBV2 and TRBJ1-5; D unresolved. The germline V gene has CDR1 SNHLY and CDR2 FYNNEI. There are 11 residues in the CDR3. Trimming removed 6 bases from V and 4 bases from J, with 4 bases in between. The CDR3, as DNA: TGTGCCAGCAGGGTTAATCAGCCCCAGCATTTT. It yields the protein CASRVNQPQHF.

The genes are TRBV28 and TRBJ1-6; 7 bases are shared with TRBD1. Germline V gene sequence: CDR1 MDHEN, CDR2 SYDVKM. The V gene end was trimmed by 6 bases and the J gene end by 8 bases; junction bases not matched to a gene: 13. This CDR3 comprises 16 residues. CDR3 coding DNA: TGTGCCAGCAGCACAGGGGCTGGGGTCATATATTCACCCCTCCACTTT. This translates into CASSTGAGVIYSPLHF.

The CDR3 region is CASSEALGGSYEQYF. DNA of the CDR3: TGTGCCAGCAGTGAAGCTCTAGGAGGCTCCTACGAGCAGTACTTC. This chain joins TRBV6-1 and TRBJ2-7; possible D gene TRBD2, 5 bases. The germline V gene encodes CDR1 MNHNS and CDR2 SASEGT. V was trimmed by 0 bases and J by 0 bases, leaving 9 bases between them. The CDR3 runs 15 residues.

V usage is TRBV6-1 and J usage is TRBJ2-7; D not resolved. Germline values: CDR1 MNHNS, CDR2 SASEGT. V lost 1 base to trimming and J lost 4 bases, with 14 bases between them. The length of the CDR3 is 15 residues. The CDR3 DNA sequence: TGTGCCAGCAGTGAAGAGCCTCTAACCAGTTACGAGCAGTACTTC. Residues: CASSEEPLTSYEQYF.